The 16 T cell receptor beta chains presented below share a single source sample, sequenced in a study of shared clonotypes between healthy human individuals. The protocol was immunoSEQ multiplex PCR, while the TCRdb copy is restricted to in-frame clones and leaves out a portion. The sample lists about 590,000 clones, 95% occurring once. Naive CD8 cells comprised CD45RO-negative, CCR7-positively selected cells, excluding terminally differentiated effector memory CD45RA+ cells. The sequencing sample was made of naive CD8+ T cells sorted from blood. These receptors all come from a woman aged 30 to 39 in good health.

The chain links TRBV9 to TRBJ2-7, with TRBD2 identical over 10 bases. Germline CDR1 and CDR2: SGDLS and YYNGEE. The CDR3 has 15 amino acids. Losses at the gene ends were 4 bases for V and 2 bases for J; bases not matched to a gene: 6. This chain's CDR3 is CASSPALAGTYEQYF. As DNA, the CDR3 is TGTGCCAGCAGCCCAGCACTAGCGGGGACCTACGAGCAGTACTTC.

V and J are TRBV25-1 and TRBJ2-7; D not certain. The V and J ends lost 8 bases and 7 bases respectively, with 15 bases between them. This CDR3 comprises 12 residues. Germline V lookup: CDR1 MGHDK, CDR2 SYGVNS. The DNA for the CDR3 is TGTGCCAGCGGAAATACTCTTACGGAGCAGTACTTC. Amino acids: CASGNTLTEQYF.

This chain connects TRBV7-9 to TRBJ2-7; possibly TRBD1 or TRBD2 for D (6 bases each). V lost 3 bases and J lost 3, with 12 bases in between. The germline CDR1 and CDR2 sequences are SEHNR and FQNEAQ (reference sequence). The CDR3 is 14 amino acids. This CDR3 reads CASSFGGQRYEQYF. The CDR3 DNA reads TGTGCCAGCAGCTTCGGGGGACAACGCTACGAGCAGTACTTC.

This chain connects TRBV14 to TRBJ2-7; D not resolved. Trimming took off 1 base at V and 7 bases at J, with 14 bases between the two ends. CDR3 size: 14 residues. Germline values: CDR1 SGHDN, CDR2 FVKESK. CDR3 region: CASSQAQWHGEQYF. In DNA, the CDR3 is TGTGCCAGCAGCCAAGCGCAGTGGCATGGGGAGCAGTACTTC.

DNA for the CDR3: TGCGCCAGCAGATTTAGTAGCTCTGGAAACACCATATATTTT. Translating it yields CASRFSSSGNTIYF. V and J are TRBV5-1 and TRBJ1-3; D is undetermined. Per germline, CDR1 SGHRS and CDR2 YFSETQ. The CDR3 loop spans 14 amino acids. V lost 5 bases and J lost 0, with 9 bases in between.

This chain uses TRBV28 with TRBJ2-5, with 7 positions matching TRBD2. Germline CDR1 MDHEN, CDR2 SYDVKM. The V gene end was trimmed by 3 bases and the J gene end by 5 bases; junction bases not matched to a gene: 3. This CDR3 comprises 13 residues. The chain's CDR3 is CASSLTSPETQYF. In nucleotides, the CDR3 is TGTGCCAGCAGTTTGACTAGCCCCGAGACCCAGTACTTC.

The chain has TRBV19 and TRBJ2-7; 8 nucleotides align to TRBD2. In germline, CDR1 is LNHDA, CDR2 SQIVND (reference sequence). This CDR3 is built from 14 residues. Trimming removed 9 bases from V and 3 bases from J; junction bases left unmatched: 10. The DNA of the CDR3 is TGTGCCAGCTCAGAGTTTGCGGGAGGCTACGAGCAGTACTTC. Protein sequence: CASSEFAGGYEQYF. Filled out from reference TRBV19 and TRBJ2-7, the complete variable domain reads DGGITQSPKYLFRKEGQNVTLSCEQNLNHDAMYWYRQDPGQGLRLIYYSQIVNDFQKGDIAEGYSVSREKKESFPLTVTSAQKNPTAFYLCASSEFAGGYEQYFGPGTRLTVT.

The V and J genes are TRBV9 and TRBJ2-1; D is perhaps TRBD1 (5 bases). CDR1 SGDLS and CDR2 YYNGEE come from the germline V gene. The CDR3 spans 12 residues. The V gene lost 7 bases and the J gene lost 6 bases, with 11 bases spanning the gap. CDR3: CASGFQGNEQFF. For the CDR3, the DNA is TGTGCCAGCGGGTTCCAGGGCAATGAGCAGTTCTTC. The full variable domain, in which reference TRBV9 and TRBJ2-1 provide the parts outside the CDR3, is DSGVTQTPKHLITATGQRVTLRCSPRSGDLSVYWYQQSLDQGLQFLIQYYNGEERAKGNILERFSAQQFPDLHSELNLSSLELGDSALYFCASGFQGNEQFFGPGTRLTVL.

The rearrangement links TRBV29-1 to TRBJ2-3; 7 positions agree with TRBD2. The CDR3 is made up of 14 amino acids. V gave up 6 bases and J gave up 4 bases; unmatched junction bases: 10. Looked up from germline, CDR1 is SQVTM and CDR2 is ANQGSEA. The CDR3 loop is CSVAYGGSPDTQYF. The DNA for the CDR3 is TGCAGCGTAGCGTACGGCGGGAGCCCAGATACGCAGTATTTT.

The chain recombines TRBV28 with TRBJ2-7; D gene uncertain. The CDR3 is 12 amino acids. V shed 5 bases and J shed 3 bases, with 8 bases lying between them. Germline CDR1 is MDHEN and CDR2 is SYDVKM. In DNA, the CDR3 is TGTGCCAGCAGTCCCTTCGACTACGAGCAGTACTTC. It codes for CASSPFDYEQYF.

This clone was detected only once. The rearrangement joins TRBV19 to TRBJ2-7, with a possible D match to TRBD2 (6 bases). Trimming removed 3 bases from V and 3 bases from J, with 15 bases in between. From germline, CDR1 is LNHDA and CDR2 SQIVND (reference sequence). CDR3 size: 15 residues. The CDR3 DNA reads as TGTGCCAGTAGTATTGCCGGAGGGGACCACTACGAGCAGTACTTC. This translates into CASSIAGGDHYEQYF.

The J gene is TRBJ1-4, the V gene TRBV27; D is uncertain. Germline CDR1 reads MNHEY; CDR2 reads SMNVEV (reference sequence). Trimming stripped 5 bases from V and 7 bases from J, with 17 bases between. This CDR3 region has 15 residues. In DNA form, the CDR3 reads TGTGCCAGCAGTCCCCTCTCCGGGGTGGGTGAAAAACTGTTTTTT. Its protein is CASSPLSGVGEKLFF.

The genes are TRBV29-1 and TRBJ2-1, with 11 bases aligning to TRBD2. The germline V gene has CDR1 SQVTM and CDR2 ANQGSEA. Unmatched junction bases numbered 7, after V lost 1 base and J lost 5 bases. The CDR3 consists of 16 residues. In DNA, the CDR3 is TGCAGCGTTGAAGGTCTCACTAGCGGGAGTAACAATGAGCAGTTCTTC. Amino acids: CSVEGLTSGSNNEQFF.

This chain connects TRBV29-1 to TRBJ2-7, with D perhaps matching TRBD2 (5 bases). Trimming removed 0 bases at V and 6 bases at J, with 9 bases between. The CDR3 spans 12 residues. Looked up from germline, CDR1 is SQVTM and CDR2 is ANQGSEA. CDR3 coding DNA: TGCAGCGTTGAAGAAGCAGCGGCCGAGCAGTACTTC. Translating gives CSVEEAAAEQYF.

The chain employs TRBV11-2 and TRBJ1-3; 7 bases match TRBD1. The CDR3 consists of 16 residues. CDR1 and CDR2 (germline): SGHAT, FQNNGV. V gave up 7 bases and J gave up 4 bases; unmatched junction bases: 13. CDR3 DNA: TGTGCCAGCATCTCCATCCGAGGGGGCTCAGGAAACACCATATATTTT. Translating gives CASISIRGGSGNTIYF.

This chain uses TRBV27 with TRBJ2-3, with TRBD2 as a possible D gene (6 bases). There are 16 residues in the CDR3. Germline V gives CDR1 MNHEY, CDR2 SMNVEV (reference sequence). V was shortened by 4 bases and J by 0 bases, with 14 bases between the two germline ends. The CDR3 sequence is CASSSVGRGSTDTQYF. The CDR3 bases are TGTGCCAGCAGTTCTGTAGGGCGGGGCAGCACAGATACGCAGTATTTT.